A single sample is the source of the 25 T cell receptor beta chains below, sequenced in a study of shared clonotypes between healthy human individuals. TCRdb's copy holds only in-frame clones and misses some; the assay was immunoSEQ multiplex PCR. Of about 2.4 million clones listed, roughly 93% are singletons. Sequences were obtained from naive CD4+ T cells from PBMCs. Sample subset: CD45RA+ positively selected. Every receptor here comes from a man aged 18-30 years in good health. Some clones in this sample may be carry-over from other donors' samples.

V usage is TRBV9 and J usage is TRBJ2-7; 10 bases are shared with TRBD2. CDR1 is SGDLS and CDR2 is YYNGEE in the germline V gene. Trimming at V came to 0 bases and at J to 6 bases, leaving 9 bases not matched to a gene. There are 16 residues in the CDR3. DNA of the CDR3: TGTGCCAGCAGCGTAGAGGGGGGACTAGCGAGGCCCGAGCAGTACTTC. This sequence encodes CASSVEGGLARPEQYF. Based on the CDR3 plus reference TRBV9 and TRBJ2-7, the full variable domain is DSGVTQTPKHLITATGQRVTLRCSPRSGDLSVYWYQQSLDQGLQFLIQYYNGEERAKGNILERFSAQQFPDLHSELNLSSLELGDSALYFCASSVEGGLARPEQYFGPGTRLTVT.

J is TRBJ2-1 and V is TRBV7-2; D is possibly TRBD2 (5 bases). The germline V gene encodes CDR1 SGHTA and CDR2 FQGNSA. Trimming shortened V by 1 base and J by 10 bases, and 14 bases separated the two germline ends. The CDR3 totals 14 residues. The CDR3 loop reads CASSLVAASWEQFF. CDR3 coding DNA: TGTGCCAGCAGCTTAGTTGCGGCTAGCTGGGAGCAGTTCTTC.

The chain is built from TRBV7-3 and TRBJ1-2; TRBD1 aligns across 8 bases. The CDR3 is made up of 14 amino acids. V lost 5 bases and J lost 8; bases outside the gene matches: 10. Germline V CDR1 and CDR2: SGHTA, FQGTGA. The chain's CDR3 is CASSVTGTGKGYTF. In nucleotides, the CDR3 is TGTGCCAGCAGCGTCACCGGGACAGGAAAGGGCTACACCTTC.

The chain uses TRBV28 and TRBJ1-1; TRBD1 might be the D (5 bases). The CDR3 consists of 13 residues. Germline V CDR1 and CDR2: MDHEN, SYDVKM. V was shortened by 3 bases and J by 7 bases, with 12 bases between the two germline ends. The CDR3 spells CASSLSRALEAFF. The CDR3 bases are TGTGCCAGCAGTTTGTCCAGGGCCCTTGAAGCTTTCTTT.

This rearrangement joins TRBV30 to TRBJ2-1; D gene unclear. Germline loops: CDR1 GTSNPN, CDR2 SVGIG (reference sequence). V was pared by 0 bases and J by 5 bases, with 11 bases between. The CDR3 consists of 14 residues. This chain's CDR3 is CAWSVVRPHNEQFF. CDR3 coding DNA: TGTGCCTGGAGTGTAGTTCGACCGCACAATGAGCAGTTCTTC.

Turning to this clone: Other DNA sequences in this specimen translate into the identical CDR3. The genes are TRBV10-3 and TRBJ1-2; unclear D gene. Germline V gives CDR1 ENHRY, CDR2 SYGVKD. Trimming stripped 5 bases from V and 2 bases from J, with 6 bases between. This CDR3 has 12 residues. Here the CDR3 reads CAISSGNYGYTF. The CDR3, as DNA: TGTGCCATCAGTTCAGGAAACTATGGCTACACCTTC.

The V call is TRBV5-1, the J call TRBJ2-2; tentatively, D is TRBD1 (5 bases). This CDR3 contains 15 residues. V lost 7 bases and J 5 bases, leaving 18 bases between the germline ends. The germline gives CDR1 SGHRS, CDR2 YFSETQ. The CDR3 here is CASLKTVGETGELFF. The CDR3, as DNA: TGCGCCAGCCTCAAAACCGTAGGGGAAACCGGGGAGCTGTTTTTT.

The V and J genes are TRBV28 and TRBJ1-2, with 11 bases identical to TRBD1. The junction had 16 bases not matched to a gene; V was cut back by 4 bases and J by 6 bases. The length of the CDR3 is 18 residues. Per the germline V gene, CDR1 is MDHEN and CDR2 is SYDVKM. DNA for the CDR3: TGTGCCAGCAGTTCGACAAGCTTGGGACAGGGGGAATTCGATGGCTACACCTTC. Translating it yields CASSSTSLGQGEFDGYTF.

V gene TRBV5-1 combines with J gene TRBJ2-5, with 9 bases identical to TRBD2. V shed 9 bases and J 1 base; nucleotides not matched to a gene: 7. The CDR3 is 14 amino acids. Germline loops: CDR1 SGHRS, CDR2 YFSETQ. The CDR3 region has the DNA TGCGCCACCTCTAGGGGACTAGCCCAAGAGACCCAGTACTTC. Translation gives CATSRGLAQETQYF.

The rearrangement links TRBV7-3 to TRBJ2-5; no clear D. In germline, CDR1 is SGHTA, CDR2 FQGTGA. The CDR3 runs 14 residues. V lost 5 bases and J 7 bases, leaving 17 bases between the germline ends. The CDR3 protein is CASSLGPTPRTQYF. The CDR3 DNA follows: TGTGCCAGCAGCCTCGGCCCGACCCCCAGGACCCAGTACTTC.

The rearrangement joins TRBV10-2 to TRBJ1-5; TRBD1 matches 9 bases. In germline, CDR1 is WSHSY, CDR2 SAAADI. The CDR3 spans 18 residues. The V and J ends lost 2 bases and 0 bases, in that order; junction bases with no gene match: 8. The CDR3, as DNA: TGCGCCAGCAGTGAGCCCGACAGGGGGTTCTATAGCAATCAGCCCCAGCATTTT. Translating it yields CASSEPDRGFYSNQPQHF.

The V call is TRBV5-1, the J call TRBJ1-5; weak D call: TRBD1 (6 bases). From germline, CDR1 is SGHRS and CDR2 YFSETQ. V lost 0 bases and J lost 4, with 11 bases in between. This CDR3 contains 15 residues. CDR3 in DNA: TGCGCCAGCAGCTTGGCCGGGGGGCTGAATCAGCCCCAGCATTTT. This sequence encodes CASSLAGGLNQPQHF. The full variable domain, completed using reference TRBV5-1 and TRBJ1-5, is KAGVTQTPRYLIKTRGQQVTLSCSPISGHRSVSWYQQTPGQGLQFLFEYFSETQRNKGNFPGRFSGRQFSNSRSEMNVSTLELGDSALYLCASSLAGGLNQPQHFGDGTRLSIL.

The rearrangement uses TRBV9 and TRBJ1-2; 7 nucleotides agree with TRBD1. Per the germline V gene, CDR1 is SGDLS and CDR2 is YYNGEE. V was pared by 4 bases and J by 5 bases, with 8 bases of the junction left unmatched. The CDR3 has 14 amino acids. The CDR3 sequence is CASSPGGDRYGYTF. DNA for the CDR3: TGTGCCAGCAGCCCAGGGGGGGACAGATATGGCTACACCTTC. Together with reference TRBV9 and TRBJ1-2, the CDR3 gives the full variable domain: DSGVTQTPKHLITATGQRVTLRCSPRSGDLSVYWYQQSLDQGLQFLIQYYNGEERAKGNILERFSAQQFPDLHSELNLSSLELGDSALYFCASSPGGDRYGYTFGSGTRLTVV.

This chain joins TRBV18 and TRBJ2-2; 12 bases agree with TRBD2. V shed 3 bases and J 0 bases; nucleotides not matched to a gene: 2. Germline values: CDR1 KGHSH, CDR2 LQKENI. The CDR3 has 17 amino acids. The CDR3 region is CASSPGLAGSNTGELFF. In nucleotides, the CDR3 is TGTGCCAGCTCACCCGGACTAGCGGGATCGAACACCGGGGAGCTGTTTTTT. The variable domain in full, completed from reference TRBV18 and TRBJ2-2, reads NAGVMQNPRHLVRRRGQEARLRCSPMKGHSHVYWYRQLPEEGLKFMVYLQKENIIDESGMPKERFSAEFPKEGPSILRIQQVVRGDSAAYFCASSPGLAGSNTGELFFGEGSRLTVL.

This clone showed up just once. V gene TRBV7-2 combines with J gene TRBJ2-7; 9 bases are shared with TRBD1. CDR3 length: 13 residues. V gave up 5 bases and J gave up 12 bases; unmatched junction bases: 11. Germline CDR1 and CDR2: SGHTA and FQGNSA. The CDR3: CASSPGTGFTTYF. Written as DNA, the CDR3 is TGTGCCAGCAGCCCGGGGACAGGGTTTACTACGTACTTC.

The rearrangement links TRBV28 to TRBJ2-3; tentatively, D is TRBD1 (9 bases). The V gene's germline CDR1 is MDHEN and CDR2 SYDVKM. The CDR3 sequence is 15 residues long. V was trimmed by 5 bases and J by 5 bases, leaving 17 bases between them. CDR3: CASSPGTGTRDTQYF. CDR3 sequence (DNA): TGTGCCAGCAGTCCCGGGACAGGGACTAGAGATACGCAGTATTTT.

This chain connects TRBV7-2 to TRBJ2-4; D is unclear. Looked up from germline, CDR1 is SGHTA and CDR2 is FQGNSA. The CDR3 contains 16 residues. Trimming took 5 bases from V and 0 from J, leaving 14 bases between them. The chain's CDR3 is CASSPGSILAKNIQYF. DNA of the CDR3: TGTGCCAGCAGCCCGGGCTCCATTCTAGCCAAAAACATTCAGTACTTC.

The chain uses TRBV4-1 and TRBJ2-5; 9 bases are a match to TRBD2. Trimming removed 4 bases from V and 2 bases from J; junction bases left unmatched: 2. The CDR3 has 14 amino acids. CDR1 is MGHRA, CDR2 YSYEKL, per germline. CDR3 protein: CASSRLAVQETQYF. The DNA for the CDR3 is TGCGCCAGCAGCCGACTAGCGGTACAAGAGACCCAGTACTTC.

The V and J genes are TRBV5-4 and TRBJ1-2, with D maybe TRBD1 (6 bases). The CDR3 is made up of 14 amino acids. Trimming took off 5 bases at V and 4 bases at J, with 15 bases between the two ends. In germline, CDR1 is SGHNT, CDR2 YYREEE (reference sequence). The CDR3 protein is CASRRNRDLYGYTF. DNA of the CDR3: TGTGCCAGCAGGCGGAACAGGGATCTCTATGGCTACACCTTC.

The count of this clone is one. V is TRBV27 and J is TRBJ1-1; D is possibly TRBD1 (6 bases). This CDR3 spans 15 amino acids. Trimming shortened V by 8 bases and J by 8 bases, and 24 bases separated the two germline ends. CDR1 and CDR2 from the germline V gene are MNHEY and SMNVEV (reference sequence). The CDR3, as DNA: TGTGCCAGCTCAATCAGACCTACAGGGACACAAGAAGCTTTCTTT. Residues: CASSIRPTGTQEAFF.

The rearrangement links TRBV18 to TRBJ1-1; a weak D match, TRBD1 (6 bases). V lost 4 bases and J lost 10, with 22 bases in between. This CDR3 has 15 amino acids. CDR1 is KGHSH, CDR2 LQKENI, per germline. CDR3: CASSLNQGTNDGAFF. CDR3 coding DNA: TGTGCCAGCTCACTGAACCAGGGGACCAATGATGGAGCTTTCTTT.

This rearrangement joins TRBV19 to TRBJ2-4; D might be TRBD2 (5 bases). This CDR3 is built from 15 residues. The germline CDR1 and CDR2 sequences are LNHDA and SQIVND (reference sequence). V was cut by 6 bases and J by 2 bases, with 14 bases left in between. The CDR3 loop is CASRSTGRTKNIQYF. In DNA, the CDR3 is TGTGCCAGTAGATCAACGGGAAGGACCAAAAACATTCAGTACTTC.

This chain links TRBV7-9 with TRBJ1-2; D is ambiguous. V was shortened by 5 bases and J by 6 bases, with 10 bases between the two germline ends. CDR1 is SEHNR and CDR2 is FQNEAQ in the germline V gene (reference sequence). There are 12 residues in the CDR3. The CDR3 nucleotides read TGTGCCAGCAGCGTTGCCCGGGATGGCTACACCTTC. Protein: CASSVARDGYTF.

This clone was seen just once. The rearrangement joins TRBV5-6 to TRBJ1-3, with D hard to call. V lost 4 bases, J lost 2 bases, and 19 bases lay in between. CDR3 length: 17 amino acids. Germline assignment: CDR1 SGHDT and CDR2 YYEEEE. CDR3 sequence reads: CASSPPALSGPGNTIYF. The CDR3 bases are TGTGCCAGCAGCCCCCCAGCCCTCTCTGGACCTGGAAACACCATATATTTT.

The chain is built from TRBV7-9 and TRBJ1-3; D is uncertain. Germline CDR1 and CDR2: SEHNR and FQNEAQ (reference sequence). The CDR3 extends over 13 amino acids. Trimming took 4 bases from V and 4 from J, leaving 8 bases between them. CDR3 sequence: CASSSTMGNTIYF. In DNA form, the CDR3 reads TGTGCCAGCAGCTCGACTATGGGAAACACCATATATTTT.